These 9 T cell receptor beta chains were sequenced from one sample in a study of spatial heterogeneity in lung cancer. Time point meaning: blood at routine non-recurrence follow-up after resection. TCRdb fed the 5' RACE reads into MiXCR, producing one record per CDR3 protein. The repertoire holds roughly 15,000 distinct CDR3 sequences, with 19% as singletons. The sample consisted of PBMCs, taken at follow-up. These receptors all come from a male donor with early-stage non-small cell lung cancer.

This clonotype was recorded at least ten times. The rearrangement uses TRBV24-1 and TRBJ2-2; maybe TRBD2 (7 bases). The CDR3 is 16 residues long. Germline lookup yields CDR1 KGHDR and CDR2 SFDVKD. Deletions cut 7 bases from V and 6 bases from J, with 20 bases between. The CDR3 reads CATSGGPVLGAGELFF. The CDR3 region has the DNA TGTGCCACCAGCGGGGGGCCCGTACTCGGTGCCGGGGAGCTGTTTTTT.

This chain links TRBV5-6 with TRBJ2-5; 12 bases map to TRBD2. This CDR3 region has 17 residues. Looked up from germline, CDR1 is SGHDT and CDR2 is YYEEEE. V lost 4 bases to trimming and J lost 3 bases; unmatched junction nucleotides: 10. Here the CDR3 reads CASSQTSGSGMEETQYF. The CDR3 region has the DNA TGTGCCAGCAGCCAGACTAGCGGGAGTGGGATGGAAGAGACCCAGTACTTC.

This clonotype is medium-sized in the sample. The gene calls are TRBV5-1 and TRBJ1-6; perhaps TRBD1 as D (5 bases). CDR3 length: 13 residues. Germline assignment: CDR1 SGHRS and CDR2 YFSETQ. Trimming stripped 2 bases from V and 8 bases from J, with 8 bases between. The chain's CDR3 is CASSLIRDSPLHF. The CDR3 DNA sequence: TGCGCCAGCAGCTTAATCAGGGATTCACCCCTCCACTTT.

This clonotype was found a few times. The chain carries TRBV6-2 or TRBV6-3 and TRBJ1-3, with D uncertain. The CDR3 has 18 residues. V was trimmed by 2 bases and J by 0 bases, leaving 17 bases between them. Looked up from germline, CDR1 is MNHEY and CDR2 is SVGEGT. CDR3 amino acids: CASSYRRPGMSSGNTIYF. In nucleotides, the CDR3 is TGTGCCAGCAGTTACAGGCGACCGGGGATGAGCTCTGGAAACACCATATATTTT.

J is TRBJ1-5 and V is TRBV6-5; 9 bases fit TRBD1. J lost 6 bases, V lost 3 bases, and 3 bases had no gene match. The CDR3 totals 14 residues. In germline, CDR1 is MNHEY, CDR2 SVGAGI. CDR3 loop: CASSYTTGGQPQHF. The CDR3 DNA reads TGTGCCAGCAGTTATACGACAGGGGGTCAGCCCCAGCATTTT.

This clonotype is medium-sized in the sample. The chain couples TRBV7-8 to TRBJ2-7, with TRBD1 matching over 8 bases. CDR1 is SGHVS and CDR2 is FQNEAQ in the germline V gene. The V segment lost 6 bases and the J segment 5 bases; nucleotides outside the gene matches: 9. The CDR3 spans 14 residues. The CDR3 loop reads CASSQRTGTDEQYF. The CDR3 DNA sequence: TGTGCCAGCAGTCAACGGACAGGGACAGACGAGCAGTACTTC.

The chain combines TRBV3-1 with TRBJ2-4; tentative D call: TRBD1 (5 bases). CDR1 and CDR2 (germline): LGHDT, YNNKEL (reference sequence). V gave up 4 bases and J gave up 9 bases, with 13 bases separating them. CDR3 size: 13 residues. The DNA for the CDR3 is TGTGCCAGCAGCCGCTCAGGGTCCGCCATTCAGTACTTC. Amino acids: CASSRSGSAIQYF.

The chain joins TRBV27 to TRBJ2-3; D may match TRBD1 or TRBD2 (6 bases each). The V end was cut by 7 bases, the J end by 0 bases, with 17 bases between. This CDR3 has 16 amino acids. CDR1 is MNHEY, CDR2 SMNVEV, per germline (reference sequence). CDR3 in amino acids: CASKPNRAGSTDTQYF. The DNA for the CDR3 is TGTGCCAGCAAGCCCAACAGGGCGGGGAGCACAGATACGCAGTATTTT.

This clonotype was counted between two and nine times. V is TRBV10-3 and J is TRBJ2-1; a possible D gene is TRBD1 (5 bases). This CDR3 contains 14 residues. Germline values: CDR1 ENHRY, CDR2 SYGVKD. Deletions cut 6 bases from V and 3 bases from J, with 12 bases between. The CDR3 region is CAIRYSDIYNEQFF. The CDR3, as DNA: TGTGCCATCAGGTATTCGGACATCTACAATGAGCAGTTCTTC.